These T cell receptor beta chains were read from a single sample in a study of blood T cell repertoires in COVID-19. The protocol was immunoSEQ multiplex PCR, while the TCRdb copy is restricted to in-frame clones and leaves out a portion. The table shows roughly 210,000 clones, with about 87% occurring only once. The specimen was peripheral blood. All receptors come from a man aged 65 to 79 with acute or convalescent COVID-19. Each CDR3 is given with its conserved first and last residue. The order of the fields is J gene, D gene, V gene, CDR3 length, clone size, CDR3 protein, CDR3 DNA. The D gene is left open where the match is weak. Clone size is not always given. Where it is, it says once, few, many or a class for expanded clones.

>TRBJ1-4|TRBD1|TRBV30|11|-
CAPGGDSKLFF
TGTGCCCCGGGCGGGGACAGTAAACTGTTTTTT
>TRBJ2-5|-|TRBV21-1|12|-
CASSKRGKTQYF
TGTGCCAGCAGCAAAAGGGGGAAGACCCAGTACTTC
>TRBJ1-5|-|TRBV7-9|15|-
CASSPLTGPNQPQHF
TGTGCCAGCAGCCCCTTGACAGGCCCTAATCAGCCCCAGCATTTT
>TRBJ2-5|-|TRBV18|12|-
CASSPRLETQYF
TGTGCCAGCTCACCACGGCTAGAGACCCAGTACTTC
>TRBJ2-3|-|TRBV3-1/TRBV3-2|16|-
CASSQKGVPSTDTQYF
TGTGCCAGCAGCCAAAAGGGAGTTCCTAGCACAGATACGCAGTATTTT
>TRBJ1-3|-|TRBV12-3/TRBV12-4|13|once
CASSFLQQNTIYF
TGTGCCAGCAGTTTTTTACAACAAAACACCATATATTTT
>TRBJ1-5|-|TRBV19|15|-
CASSQNGGDNQPQHF
TGTGCCAGTAGCCAAAATGGGGGGGACAATCAGCCCCAGCATTTT
>TRBJ2-1|TRBD2|TRBV24-1|13|-
CATSGRAVNEQFF
TGTGCCACCAGCGGGAGGGCCGTTAATGAGCAGTTCTTC
>TRBJ2-2|TRBD1|TRBV2|14|-
CASSELQGAGELFF
TGTGCCAGCAGCGAATTACAGGGGGCCGGGGAGCTGTTTTTT
>TRBJ1-1|-|TRBV14|15|-
CASSQEARVNTEAFF
TGTGCCAGCAGCCAAGAGGCCAGGGTAAACACTGAAGCTTTCTTT
>TRBJ2-1|TRBD1|TRBV18|13|-
CASSPGQGGEQFF
TGTGCCAGCTCACCGGGACAGGGGGGTGAGCAGTTCTTC
>TRBJ2-5|-|TRBV3-1/TRBV3-2|16|-
CASRNSGGVDQETQYF
TGTGCCAGCAGAAATAGCGGAGGGGTTGACCAAGAGACCCAGTACTTC